The 5 T cell receptor beta chains below were found in one sample sequenced in a study of blood T cell repertoires in COVID-19. Some clones are missing from TCRdb's copy, which holds only in-frame ones; the method was immunoSEQ multiplex PCR. The profile shows under 100,000 clones, about 78% of them singletons. Source material: peripheral blood. The receptors were sampled from a man aged 55 to 69 with COVID-19, enrolled during active disease.

This clone is a singleton in its sample. The chain joins TRBV2 to TRBJ2-3; 7 nucleotides align to TRBD2. The CDR3 consists of 15 residues. The junction had 7 bases not matched to a gene; V was cut back by 6 bases and J by 1 base. CDR1 SNHLY and CDR2 FYNNEI come from the germline V gene. Here the CDR3 reads CASSESGARTDTQYF. The CDR3 DNA reads TGTGCCAGCAGCGAAAGCGGGGCCCGCACAGATACGCAGTATTTT.

The rearrangement joins TRBV12-3 or TRBV12-4 to TRBJ2-7; D remains unclear. V gave up 7 bases and J gave up 2 bases, with 9 bases separating them. The CDR3 extends over 12 amino acids. CDR3 in amino acids: CASKYGAYEQYF. The CDR3 DNA follows: TGTGCCAGCAAATACGGAGCCTACGAGCAGTACTTC.

V is TRBV18 and J is TRBJ2-7; D is perhaps TRBD1 (5 bases). The CDR3 extends over 12 amino acids. The V gene lost 1 base and the J gene lost 10 bases, with 11 bases spanning the gap. In germline, CDR1 is KGHSH, CDR2 LQKENI. CDR3 region: CASSPQSDKQYF. For the CDR3, the DNA is TGTGCCAGCTCACCACAATCGGACAAACAGTACTTC. The full variable domain, in which reference TRBV18 and TRBJ2-7 provide the parts outside the CDR3, is NAGVMQNPRHLVRRRGQEARLRCSPMKGHSHVYWYRQLPEEGLKFMVYLQKENIIDESGMPKERFSAEFPKEGPSILRIQQVVRGDSAAYFCASSPQSDKQYFGPGTRLTVT.

As for this clone: At one boundary the junction diverges from the germline segment, which might be a read error. The chain employs TRBV7-7 and TRBJ1-1; the D is unclear. Germline loops: CDR1 SSHAT, CDR2 FNYEAQ (reference sequence). This CDR3 has 16 amino acids. The CDR3 bases are TGTGCTAGCAGCTTAGCCGGTACAGACGAGAACACTGAAGCTTTCTTT. Encoded protein: CASSLAGTDENTEAFF.

This chain connects TRBV15 to TRBJ2-2; a possible D gene is TRBD2 (5 bases). This CDR3 has 13 residues. Trimming removed 6 bases at V and 4 bases at J, with 9 bases between. Germline V lookup: CDR1 LNHNV, CDR2 YYDKDF (reference sequence). CDR3 in DNA: TGTGCCACCAGTCGGGAACCCACCGGGGAGCTGTTTTTT. Amino acid sequence: CATSREPTGELFF.